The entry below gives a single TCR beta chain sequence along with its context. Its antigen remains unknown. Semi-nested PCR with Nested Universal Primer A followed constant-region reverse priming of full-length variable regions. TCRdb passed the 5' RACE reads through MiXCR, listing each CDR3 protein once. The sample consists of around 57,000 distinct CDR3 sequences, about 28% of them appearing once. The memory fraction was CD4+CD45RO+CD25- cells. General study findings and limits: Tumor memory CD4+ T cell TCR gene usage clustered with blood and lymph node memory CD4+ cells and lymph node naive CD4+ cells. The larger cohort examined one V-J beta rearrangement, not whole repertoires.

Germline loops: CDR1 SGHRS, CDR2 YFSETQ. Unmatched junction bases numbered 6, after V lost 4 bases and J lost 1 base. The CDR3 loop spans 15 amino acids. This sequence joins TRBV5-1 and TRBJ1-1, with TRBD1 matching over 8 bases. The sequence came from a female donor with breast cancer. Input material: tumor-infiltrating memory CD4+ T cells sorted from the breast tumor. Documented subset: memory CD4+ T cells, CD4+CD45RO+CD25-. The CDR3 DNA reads TGCGCCAGCAGCAAAATAGGACAGGGGAACACTGAAGCTTTCTTT. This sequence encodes CASSKIGQGNTEAFF. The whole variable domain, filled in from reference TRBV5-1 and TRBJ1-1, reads KAGVTQTPRYLIKTRGQQVTLSCSPISGHRSVSWYQQTPGQGLQFLFEYFSETQRNKGNFPGRFSGRQFSNSRSEMNVSTLELGDSALYLCASSKIGQGNTEAFFGQGTRLTVV.